This T cell receptor (beta chain) is from a study of cytomegalovirus exposure and HLA in healthy donors. The germline V gene has CDR1 SGHAT and CDR2 FQNNGV. The CDR3 is 19 amino acids. Trimming stripped 6 bases from V and 2 bases from J, with 28 bases between. The study ran its PCR with 60 Vbeta and 13 Jbeta primers. Method: immunoSEQ multiplex PCR; TCRdb's copy keeps in-frame clones and lacks some. The repertoire includes roughly 120,000 clones, roughly 80% of them detected once, and roughly 23% sits in the top ten. About this clone itself: As yet, its antigen is unknown.

Regarding the study as a whole: Some 150 TCR beta chains were listed as cytomegalovirus-associated.

The chain carries TRBV11-2 and TRBJ1-1, with unresolved D. The source is a man aged 25-45 years in good health and CMV-seropositive. The sequencing input was PBMCs. Here the CDR3 DNA reads TGTGCCAGCAGAGGATCAAAAACCTATGCGAGACTCGGAAACACTGAAGCTTTCTTT. As protein: CASRGSKTYARLGNTEAFF.